The present entry profiles one TCR beta chain with its context. The antigen is unknown. A second PCR, run for roughly 7 to 11 cycles, used a sample-barcoded 5' primer plus a J-beta primer mix. TCRdb reprocessed the 5' RACE reads via MiXCR and lists one record per CDR3 protein. The data hold over 1,300,000 distinct CDR3 sequences, with around 59% observed a single time. The CDR3 has 13 amino acids. V was pared by 10 bases and J by 6 bases, with 13 bases between. Germline lookup yields CDR1 SGHAT and CDR2 FQNNGV. Per sample, extraction of total RNA gave at least 5 micrograms in every case. This record belongs to a study of blood T cells in healthy people across ages. Overall study findings and caveats: The recorded TCR beta diversity per million T cells decreased in a roughly linear manner with age. TCR beta diversity correlated strongly with naive T cell percentage.

The genes are TRBV11-2 and TRBJ1-6, with no clear D. Sequencing input: blood. This clonotype was obtained from a man between 18 and 29 years old in good health. The CDR3 DNA reads TGTGCCACCAGGCAGGTGCCTAATTCACCCCTCCACTTT. It yields the protein CATRQVPNSPLHF.